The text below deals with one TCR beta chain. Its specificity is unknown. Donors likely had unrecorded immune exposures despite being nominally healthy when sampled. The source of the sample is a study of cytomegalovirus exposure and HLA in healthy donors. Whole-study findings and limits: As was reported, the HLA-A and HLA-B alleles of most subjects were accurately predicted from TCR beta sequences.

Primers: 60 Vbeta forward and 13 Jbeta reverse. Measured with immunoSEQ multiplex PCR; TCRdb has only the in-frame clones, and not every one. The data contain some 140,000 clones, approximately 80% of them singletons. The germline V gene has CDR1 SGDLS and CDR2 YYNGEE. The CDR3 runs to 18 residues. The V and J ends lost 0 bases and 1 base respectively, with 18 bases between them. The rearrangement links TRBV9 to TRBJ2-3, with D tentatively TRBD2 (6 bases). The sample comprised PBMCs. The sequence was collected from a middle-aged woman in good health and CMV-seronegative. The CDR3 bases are TGTGCCAGCAGCGTAGGGGGCGGGGCGCCCGGAGGCACAGATACGCAGTATTTT. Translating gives CASSVGGGAPGGTDTQYF. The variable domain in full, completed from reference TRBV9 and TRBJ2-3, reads DSGVTQTPKHLITATGQRVTLRCSPRSGDLSVYWYQQSLDQGLQFLIQYYNGEERAKGNILERFSAQQFPDLHSELNLSSLELGDSALYFCASSVGGGAPGGTDTQYFGPGTRLTVL.